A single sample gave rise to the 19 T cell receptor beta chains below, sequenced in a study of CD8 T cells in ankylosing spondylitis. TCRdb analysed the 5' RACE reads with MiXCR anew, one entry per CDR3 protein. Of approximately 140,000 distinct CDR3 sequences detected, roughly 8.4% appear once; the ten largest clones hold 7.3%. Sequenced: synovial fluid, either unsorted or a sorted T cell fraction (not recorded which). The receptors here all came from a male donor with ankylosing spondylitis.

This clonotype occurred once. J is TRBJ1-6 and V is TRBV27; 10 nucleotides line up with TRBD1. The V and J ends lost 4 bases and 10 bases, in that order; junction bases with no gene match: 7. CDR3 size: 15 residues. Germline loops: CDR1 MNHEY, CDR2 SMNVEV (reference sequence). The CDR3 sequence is CASSSRTGGESPLHF. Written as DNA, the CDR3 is TGTGCCAGCAGTTCCCGGACAGGGGGTGAATCACCCCTCCACTTT.

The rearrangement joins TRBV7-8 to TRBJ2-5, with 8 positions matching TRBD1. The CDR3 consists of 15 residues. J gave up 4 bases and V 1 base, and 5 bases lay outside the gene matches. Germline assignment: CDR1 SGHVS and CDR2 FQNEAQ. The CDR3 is CASSLDRGIPETQYF. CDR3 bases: TGTGCCAGCAGCTTAGACAGGGGGATACCAGAGACCCAGTACTTC.

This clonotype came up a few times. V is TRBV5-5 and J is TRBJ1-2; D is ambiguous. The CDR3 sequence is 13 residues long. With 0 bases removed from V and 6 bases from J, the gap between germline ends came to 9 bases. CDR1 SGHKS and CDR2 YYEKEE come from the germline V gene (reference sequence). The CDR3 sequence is CASSLGRNDGYTF. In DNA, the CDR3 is TGTGCCAGCAGCTTGGGGCGGAATGATGGCTACACCTTC.

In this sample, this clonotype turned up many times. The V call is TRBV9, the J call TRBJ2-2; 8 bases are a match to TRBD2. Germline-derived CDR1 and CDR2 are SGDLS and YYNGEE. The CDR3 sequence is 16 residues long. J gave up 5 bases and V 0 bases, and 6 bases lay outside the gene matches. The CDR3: CASSVVSGRRTGELFF. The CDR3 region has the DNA TGTGCCAGCAGCGTAGTCAGCGGGAGACGGACCGGGGAGCTGTTTTTT.

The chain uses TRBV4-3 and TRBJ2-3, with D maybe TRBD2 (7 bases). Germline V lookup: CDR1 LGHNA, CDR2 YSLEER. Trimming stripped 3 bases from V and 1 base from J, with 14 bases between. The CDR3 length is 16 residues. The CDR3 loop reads CASSQGGTPRTDTQYF. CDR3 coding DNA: TGCGCCAGCAGCCAGGGGGGGACACCGCGCACAGATACGCAGTATTTT.

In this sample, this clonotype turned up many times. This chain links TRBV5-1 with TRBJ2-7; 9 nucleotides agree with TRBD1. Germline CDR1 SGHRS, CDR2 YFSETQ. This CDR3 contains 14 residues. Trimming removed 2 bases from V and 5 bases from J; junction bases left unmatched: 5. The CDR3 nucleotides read TGCGCCAGCAGCTTTACAGGGGGCCGAGACGAGCAGTACTTC. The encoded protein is CASSFTGGRDEQYF.

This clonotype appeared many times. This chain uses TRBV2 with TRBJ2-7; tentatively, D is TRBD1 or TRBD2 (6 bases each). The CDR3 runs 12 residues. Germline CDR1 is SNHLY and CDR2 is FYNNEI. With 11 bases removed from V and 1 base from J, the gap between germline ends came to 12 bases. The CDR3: CAGGTKSYEQYF. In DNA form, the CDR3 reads TGTGCCGGAGGGACAAAATCCTACGAGCAGTACTTC. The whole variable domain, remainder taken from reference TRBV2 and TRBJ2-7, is EPEVTQTPSHQVTQMGQEVILRCVPISNHLYFYWYRQILGQKVEFLVSFYNNEISEKSEIFDDQFSVERPDGSNFTLKIRSTKLEDSAMYFCAGGTKSYEQYFGPGTRLTVT.

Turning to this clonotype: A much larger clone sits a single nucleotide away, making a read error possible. CDR3 residues: CASSRHPSGDTIYF. As DNA, the CDR3 is TGTGCCAGCAGTCGTCACCCCTCTGGAGACACCATATATTTT. The rearrangement links TRBV28 to TRBJ1-3; D not certain. Germline assignment: CDR1 MDHEN and CDR2 SYDVKM. The CDR3 loop spans 14 amino acids.

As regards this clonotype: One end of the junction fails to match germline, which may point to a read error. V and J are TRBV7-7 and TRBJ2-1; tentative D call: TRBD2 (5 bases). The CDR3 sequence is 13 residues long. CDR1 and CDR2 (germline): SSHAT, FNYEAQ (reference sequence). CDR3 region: CASSLDLRDEQFF. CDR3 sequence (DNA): TGTGCTAGCAGCTTAGATTTGCGGGATGAGCAGTTCTTC.

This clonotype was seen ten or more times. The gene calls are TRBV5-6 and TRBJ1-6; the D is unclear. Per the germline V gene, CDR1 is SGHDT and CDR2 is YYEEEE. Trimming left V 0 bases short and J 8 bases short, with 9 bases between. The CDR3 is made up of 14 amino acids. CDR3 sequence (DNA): TGTGCCAGCAGCTTGGAGAGAGAATATTCACCCCTCCACTTT. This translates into CASSLEREYSPLHF.

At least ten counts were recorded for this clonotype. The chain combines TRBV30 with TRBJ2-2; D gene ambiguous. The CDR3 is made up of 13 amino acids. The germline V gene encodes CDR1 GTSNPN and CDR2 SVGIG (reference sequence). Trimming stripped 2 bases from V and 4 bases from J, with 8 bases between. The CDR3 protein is CAWSHTVTGELFF. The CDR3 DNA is TGTGCCTGGAGTCATACAGTCACCGGGGAGCTGTTTTTT. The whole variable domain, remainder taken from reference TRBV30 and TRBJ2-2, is SQTIHQWPATLVQPVGSPLSLECTVEGTSNPNLYWYRQAAGRGLQLLFYSVGIGQISSEVPQNLSASRPQDRQFILSSKKLLLSDSGFYLCAWSHTVTGELFFGEGSRLTVL.

CDR3 loop: CATTLRRANTEAFF. In DNA, the CDR3 is TGTGCCACCACACTTCGTCGAGCGAACACTGAAGCTTTCTTT. This rearrangement joins TRBV15 to TRBJ1-1; D is ambiguous. CDR1 and CDR2 from the germline V gene are LNHNV and YYDKDF (reference sequence). CDR3 length: 14 residues. V lost 7 bases and J 1 base, leaving 13 bases between the germline ends.

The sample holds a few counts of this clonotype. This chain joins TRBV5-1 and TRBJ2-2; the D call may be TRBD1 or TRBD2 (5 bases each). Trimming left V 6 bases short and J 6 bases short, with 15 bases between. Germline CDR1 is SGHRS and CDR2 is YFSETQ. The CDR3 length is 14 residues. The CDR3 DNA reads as TGCGCCAGCATCGATAACAGGCGGGCCGGGGAGCTGTTTTTT. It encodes CASIDNRRAGELFF.

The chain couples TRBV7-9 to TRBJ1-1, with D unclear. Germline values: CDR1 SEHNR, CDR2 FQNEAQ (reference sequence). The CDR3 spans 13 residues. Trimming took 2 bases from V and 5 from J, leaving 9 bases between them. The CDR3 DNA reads TGTGCCAGCAGCTTATACGTTAGGACTGAAGCTTTCTTT. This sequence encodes CASSLYVRTEAFF.

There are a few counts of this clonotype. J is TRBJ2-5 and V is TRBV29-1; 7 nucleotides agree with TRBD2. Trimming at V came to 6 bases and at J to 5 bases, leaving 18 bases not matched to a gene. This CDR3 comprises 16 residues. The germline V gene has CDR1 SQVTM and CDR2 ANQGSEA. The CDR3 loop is CSVAAGLVSTGETQYF. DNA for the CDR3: TGCAGCGTCGCTGCAGGACTAGTCTCTACCGGGGAGACCCAGTACTTC.

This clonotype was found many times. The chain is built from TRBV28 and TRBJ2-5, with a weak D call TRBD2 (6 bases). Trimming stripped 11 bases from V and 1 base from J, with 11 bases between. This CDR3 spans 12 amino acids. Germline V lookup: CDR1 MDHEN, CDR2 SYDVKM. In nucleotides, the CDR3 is TGTGCCGCCACTAGCAGCCAAGAGACCCAGTACTTC. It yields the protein CAATSSQETQYF.

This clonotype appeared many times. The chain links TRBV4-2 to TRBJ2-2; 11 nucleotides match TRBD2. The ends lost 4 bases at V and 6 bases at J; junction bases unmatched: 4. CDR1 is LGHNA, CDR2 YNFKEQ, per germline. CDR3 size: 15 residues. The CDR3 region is CASSLGTSGAGELFF. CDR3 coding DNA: TGTGCCAGCAGCCTGGGGACTAGCGGTGCCGGGGAGCTGTTTTTT.

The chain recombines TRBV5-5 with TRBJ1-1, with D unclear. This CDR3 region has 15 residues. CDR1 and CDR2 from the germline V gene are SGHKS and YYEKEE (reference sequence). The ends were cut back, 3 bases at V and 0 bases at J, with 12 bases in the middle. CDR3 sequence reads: CASSSAALMNTEAFF. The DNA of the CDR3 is TGTGCCAGCAGCTCGGCGGCCCTCATGAACACTGAAGCTTTCTTT.

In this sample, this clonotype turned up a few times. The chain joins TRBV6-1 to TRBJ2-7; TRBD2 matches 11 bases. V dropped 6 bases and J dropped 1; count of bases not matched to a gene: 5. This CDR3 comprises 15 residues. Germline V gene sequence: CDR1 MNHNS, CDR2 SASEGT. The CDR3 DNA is TGTGCCAGCAGAAGCGCTAGCGGGGGGTCCTACGAGCAGTACTTC. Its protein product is CASRSASGGSYEQYF.